The T cell receptor beta chain described here comes from a study of blood T cells in healthy people across ages. Looked up from germline, CDR1 is MDHEN and CDR2 is SYDVKM. This CDR3 spans 12 amino acids. The ends were cut back, 6 bases at V and 2 bases at J, with 7 bases in the middle. This clonotype was observed a handful of times. A J-beta primer mix and a sample-barcoded 5' primer were used in a second PCR of roughly 7 to 12 cycles. TCRdb re-called the 5' RACE reads with MiXCR, one entry per CDR3 protein. The sample lists about 1.4 million distinct CDR3 sequences; 45% to 70% were seen once. This clonotype was sampled from a man aged 18-30 years in good health. Specimen: blood. The rearrangement links TRBV28 to TRBJ2-5; D not resolved. CDR3 coding DNA: TGTGCCAGCAGCTCCCCTCAAGAGACCCAGTACTTC. Residues: CASSSPQETQYF. The full variable domain, rest sourced from reference TRBV28 and TRBJ2-5, is DVKVTQSSRYLVKRTGEKVFLECVQDMDHENMFWYRQDPGLGLRLIYFSYDVKMKEKGDIPEGYSVSREKKERFSLILESASTNQTSMYLCASSSPQETQYFGPGTRLLVL.